This T cell receptor beta chain is from a study of CD8+ T cells in alopecia areata. Treatment meaning: oral pan-JAK inhibitor, 5-10 mg twice daily. The authors extracted RNA and reverse transcribed it into cDNA as the sequencing template. TCRdb keeps only in-frame clones here, not all; method: immunoSEQ multiplex PCR. The table shows 190,000 or so clones, with about 60% occurring only once. V was trimmed by 1 base and J by 0 bases, leaving 14 bases between them. The CDR3 length is 17 residues. CDR1 is SGHVS and CDR2 is FQNEAQ in the germline V gene. The chain couples TRBV7-8 to TRBJ2-3; a weak D match, TRBD2 (5 bases). The material was CD8+ T cells sorted from blood, obtained at week 24, from a patient treated with tofacitinib. This clonotype was obtained from a human donor with alopecia areata. The CDR3 sequence: CASSLEEDFSSTDTQYF. The CDR3 DNA follows: TGTGCCAGCAGCTTAGAGGAGGACTTTTCTAGCACAGATACGCAGTATTTT.